A single sample is the source of the 7 T cell receptor beta chains below, sequenced in a study of T-cell reconstitution after alpha-beta-depleted transplantation in children. A library of TCRbeta sequences, prepared with unique molecular identifiers, was generated. TCRdb itself ran the PCR reads through MiXCR, one entry per CDR3 protein. The table lists 200,000 to 250,000 distinct CDR3 sequences, about 8.2% of them singletons. The sequences come from PBMCs, mostly from graft donor cells, collected 360 days after TCRalphabeta/CD19-depleted stem cell transplant. The receptors come from a male patient between 2 and 15 years old who had a stem cell transplant for acute myeloid leukemia, so the T cells may come from the graft donor.

This clonotype was seen repeatedly, ten times or more. CDR3 in DNA: TGTGCCAGCAGCTTATTAAGCGGGATAATGGGCAATGAGCAGTTCTTC. Protein sequence: CASSLLSGIMGNEQFF. The chain combines TRBV11-2 with TRBJ2-1; the match to TRBD2 covers 7 bases. CDR1 and CDR2 (germline): SGHAT, FQNNGV. V was pared by 2 bases and J by 6 bases, with 10 bases of the junction left unmatched. The CDR3 is 16 residues long. The full variable domain, completed using reference TRBV11-2 and TRBJ2-1, is EAGVAQSPRYKIIEKRQSVAFWCNPISGHATLYWYQQILGQGPKLLIQFQNNGVVDDSQLPKDRFSAERLKGVDSTLKIQPAKLEDSAVYLCASSLLSGIMGNEQFFGPGTRLTVL.

This clonotype was recorded many times. The gene calls are TRBV10-3 and TRBJ2-3; weak D call: TRBD2 (5 bases). Trimming cost V 4 bases and J 5 bases, with 13 bases left between them. The CDR3 has 14 amino acids. Germline V lookup: CDR1 ENHRY, CDR2 SYGVKD. The CDR3 nucleotides are TGTGCCATCAGTGGGACTTCGGCCCAAGATACGCAGTATTTT. Protein sequence: CAISGTSAQDTQYF.

This clonotype was seen ten or more times. The chain combines TRBV20-1 with TRBJ1-5; D unresolved. V was shortened by 5 bases and J by 2 bases, with 10 bases between the two germline ends. This CDR3 has 13 amino acids. The germline gives CDR1 DFQATT, CDR2 SNEGSKA (reference sequence). In DNA form, the CDR3 reads TGCAGTGCTGTATTCAGAGGCAATCAGCCCCAGCATTTT. Protein product: CSAVFRGNQPQHF.

This clonotype was observed many times. The chain uses TRBV29-1 and TRBJ2-7; the D gene could be TRBD1 or TRBD2 (6 bases each). The CDR3 consists of 12 residues. With 4 bases removed from V and 6 bases from J, the gap between germline ends came to 13 bases. Germline V lookup: CDR1 SQVTM, CDR2 ANQGSEA. The CDR3 here is CSVVSGGREQYF. DNA of the CDR3: TGCAGCGTTGTTAGTGGGGGGCGCGAGCAGTACTTC.

The chain has TRBV3-1 and TRBJ2-3; D uncertain. The CDR3 is 15 residues long. The germline gives CDR1 LGHDT, CDR2 YNNKEL (reference sequence). The germline V and J ends were trimmed by 0 bases and 7 bases, with 14 bases remaining between them. The CDR3 sequence is CASSQENPRTNTQYF. DNA for the CDR3: TGTGCCAGCAGCCAAGAGAATCCCCGGACGAATACGCAGTATTTT.

V usage is TRBV7-2 and J usage is TRBJ2-1, with D perhaps being TRBD1 or TRBD2 (5 bases each). This CDR3 comprises 12 residues. Trimming pared 2 bases from V and 8 bases from J, leaving 7 bases between. CDR1 is SGHTA and CDR2 is FQGNSA in the germline V gene. As DNA, the CDR3 is TGTGCCAGCAGCTTACGAGGGGATGAGCAGTTCTTC. Encoded protein: CASSLRGDEQFF.

Only a few counts were recorded for this clonotype. The gene calls are TRBV7-2 and TRBJ1-2, with D tentatively TRBD1 (5 bases). The CDR3 spans 14 residues. With 5 bases removed from V and 5 bases from J, the gap between germline ends came to 15 bases. Germline assignment: CDR1 SGHTA and CDR2 FQGNSA. DNA for the CDR3: TGTGCCAGCAGCCGATCGGGCAGGGAATATGGCTACACCTTC. It yields the protein CASSRSGREYGYTF.